This T cell receptor (beta chain) comes out of a study of blood T cell repertoires in COVID-19. As for the study in general: The study drew acute and convalescent COVID-19 samples from the United States, Italy and Spain. From T cells, B-cell-depleted T cells, or PBMCs came the material, which was cDNA or gDNA.

The CDR3 spans 14 residues. Germline values: CDR1 MNHNY, CDR2 SVGAGI (reference sequence). Losses at the gene ends were 0 bases for V and 6 bases for J; bases not matched to a gene: 4. Seattle patients were enrolled during active infection and followed longitudinally. Source study methods: Estimated nucleated cell counts came from reference gene primer amplification. Only in-frame clones appear in the TCRdb table, and some are missing; sequencing was by immunoSEQ multiplex PCR. For V, J and clone size, that table is used; D and trimming come from the DNA. The sample has about 360,000 clones; 86% are singletons.

This receptor was identified in a woman aged 60-70 years with COVID-19, enrolled during active disease. The sample comprised peripheral blood. The chain uses TRBV6-6 and TRBJ2-7; TRBD1 matches at 8 bases. CDR3 loop: CASSYSQGAFEQYF. The CDR3 nucleotides read TGTGCCAGCAGTTACTCGCAGGGGGCGTTCGAGCAGTACTTC.